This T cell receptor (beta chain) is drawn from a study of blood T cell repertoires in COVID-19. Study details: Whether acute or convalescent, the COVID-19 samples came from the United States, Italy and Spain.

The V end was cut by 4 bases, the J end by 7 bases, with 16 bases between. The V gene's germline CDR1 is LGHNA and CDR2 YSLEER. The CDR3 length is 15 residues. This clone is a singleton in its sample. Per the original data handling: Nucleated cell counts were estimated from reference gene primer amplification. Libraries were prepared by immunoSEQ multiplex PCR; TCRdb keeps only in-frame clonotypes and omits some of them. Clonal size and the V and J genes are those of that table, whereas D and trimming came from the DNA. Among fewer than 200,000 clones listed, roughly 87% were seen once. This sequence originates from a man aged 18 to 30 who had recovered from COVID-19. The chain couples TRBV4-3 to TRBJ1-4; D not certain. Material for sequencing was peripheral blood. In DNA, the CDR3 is TGCGCCAGCAGCCCTTCGAGCGGGCCTGGTGAAAAACTGTTTTTT. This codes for CASSPSSGPGEKLFF.